Listed below are T cell receptor beta chains from one sample, sequenced in a study of blood T cell repertoires in COVID-19. Repertoires were generated with immunoSEQ multiplex PCR, while TCRdb's copy carries only in-frame clones and drops some. The repertoire holds approximately 120,000 clones, with about 85% as singletons. Material for sequencing was peripheral blood. All receptors come from a woman over 75 with acute or convalescent COVID-19. Each CDR3 is given with its conserved first and last residue. D genes are given only for firm matches. Size values are once, few and many counts, or a class for expanded clones, and some rows have none.

abundance: -; len: 13; v_gene: TRBV15; d_gene: -; j_gene: TRBJ1-5; CDR3nt: TGTGCCACCAGACGGGGACTGAATCAGCCCCAGCATTTT; CDR3aa: CATRRGLNQPQHF
abundance: -; len: 14; v_gene: TRBV28; d_gene: TRBD1; j_gene: TRBJ1-2; CDR3nt: TGTGCCAGCAGTTTAGATCCGACAGGGAATGGCTACACCTTC; CDR3aa: CASSLDPTGNGYTF
abundance: -; len: 12; v_gene: TRBV6-5; d_gene: -; j_gene: TRBJ1-2; CDR3nt: TGTGCCAGCGTGGGAGGGGGCTATGGCTACACCTTC; CDR3aa: CASVGGGYGYTF
abundance: -; len: 12; v_gene: TRBV2; d_gene: -; j_gene: TRBJ1-5; CDR3nt: TGTGCCAGCAGTACAGGGTACCAGCCCCAGCATTTT; CDR3aa: CASSTGYQPQHF
abundance: -; len: 13; v_gene: TRBV12-3/TRBV12-4; d_gene: TRBD1; j_gene: TRBJ2-7; CDR3nt: TGTGCCAGCAGCCAGCGGACAGGGGGCGAGCAGTACTTC; CDR3aa: CASSQRTGGEQYF
abundance: -; len: 13; v_gene: TRBV7-2; d_gene: TRBD1; j_gene: TRBJ1-1; CDR3nt: TGTGCCAGCAGCTATAGGGGGCGGACTGAAGCTTTCTTT; CDR3aa: CASSYRGRTEAFF
abundance: -; len: 15; v_gene: TRBV7-9; d_gene: -; j_gene: TRBJ2-7; CDR3nt: TGTGCCAGCAGCCCCGGGGCGGGGAGATCCTACGAGCAGTACTTC; CDR3aa: CASSPGAGRSYEQYF
abundance: -; len: 17; v_gene: TRBV5-1; d_gene: TRBD1; j_gene: TRBJ1-3; CDR3nt: TGCGCCAGCAGCTTATGGACAGGCCCGAGCTCTGGAAACACCATATATTTT; CDR3aa: CASSLWTGPSSGNTIYF
abundance: -; len: 16; v_gene: TRBV5-6; d_gene: -; j_gene: TRBJ1-4; CDR3nt: TGTGCCAGCAGCTTGGCCGCGGCAGCACGGGAGGAAAAACTGTTTTTT; CDR3aa: CASSLAAAAREEKLFF
abundance: -; len: 13; v_gene: TRBV12-3/TRBV12-4; d_gene: -; j_gene: TRBJ1-1; CDR3nt: TGTGCCAGCTCGACCAACGGGGACACTGAAGCTTTCTTT; CDR3aa: CASSTNGDTEAFF
abundance: -; len: 14; v_gene: TRBV10-3; d_gene: TRBD2; j_gene: TRBJ2-5; CDR3nt: TGTGCCATCGGGACTAGCGGGGGGCAAGAGACCCAGTACTTC; CDR3aa: CAIGTSGGQETQYF
abundance: -; len: 14; v_gene: TRBV19; d_gene: TRBD1; j_gene: TRBJ1-1; CDR3nt: TGTGCCAGTAGTATACAGGGGGGCAACACTGAAGCTTTCTTT; CDR3aa: CASSIQGGNTEAFF
abundance: -; len: 16; v_gene: TRBV6-2/TRBV6-3; d_gene: TRBD1; j_gene: TRBJ2-7; CDR3nt: TGTGCCAGCAGCCTAAACAAAGGACAGGGACGGCACGAGCAGTACTTC; CDR3aa: CASSLNKGQGRHEQYF
abundance: -; len: 14; v_gene: TRBV4-1; d_gene: -; j_gene: TRBJ1-3; CDR3nt: TGCGCCAGCAGCTTACAGGGTACTGGAAACACCATATATTTT; CDR3aa: CASSLQGTGNTIYF
abundance: -; len: 17; v_gene: TRBV4-1; d_gene: TRBD1; j_gene: TRBJ1-2; CDR3nt: TGCGCCAGCAGACACCTTACAGGGGACCCCCATCTCTATGGCTACACCTTC; CDR3aa: CASRHLTGDPHLYGYTF
abundance: -; len: 13; v_gene: TRBV4-3; d_gene: TRBD1; j_gene: TRBJ2-5; CDR3nt: TGCGCCAGCAGCCCGGGGACAGTAGAGACCCAGTACTTC; CDR3aa: CASSPGTVETQYF
abundance: -; len: 13; v_gene: TRBV18; d_gene: -; j_gene: TRBJ1-1; CDR3nt: TGTGCCAGCTCACCGCTCGGGGAGGGTGAAGCTTTCTTT; CDR3aa: CASSPLGEGEAFF
abundance: -; len: 15; v_gene: TRBV3-1/TRBV3-2; d_gene: -; j_gene: TRBJ1-3; CDR3nt: TGTGCCAGCAGCTCCCCGGGGACTTGGGAAAACACCATATATTTT; CDR3aa: CASSSPGTWENTIYF
abundance: once; len: 14; v_gene: TRBV28; d_gene: -; j_gene: TRBJ2-1; CDR3nt: TGTGCCAGCAGTTTAGGACAACGCTACAATGAGCAGTTCTTC; CDR3aa: CASSLGQRYNEQFF
abundance: -; len: 12; v_gene: TRBV19; d_gene: -; j_gene: TRBJ2-3; CDR3nt: TGTGCCAGTAGGAGAGACACAGATACGCAGTATTTT; CDR3aa: CASRRDTDTQYF
abundance: -; len: 16; v_gene: TRBV9; d_gene: TRBD1; j_gene: TRBJ1-4; CDR3nt: TGTGCCAGCAGCAAAAACCCGGGACAGCCTAATGAAAAACTGTTTTTT; CDR3aa: CASSKNPGQPNEKLFF
abundance: -; len: 13; v_gene: TRBV3-1/TRBV3-2; d_gene: -; j_gene: TRBJ1-6; CDR3nt: TGTGCCAGCACGCGAGGACAAAATTCACCCCTCCACTTT; CDR3aa: CASTRGQNSPLHF
abundance: -; len: 15; v_gene: TRBV6-2/TRBV6-3; d_gene: TRBD1; j_gene: TRBJ1-5; CDR3nt: TGTGCCAGCAGTACCTCATACAGGGGTCTAGGCACCCAGCATTTT; CDR3aa: CASSTSYRGLGTQHF